A single T cell receptor (beta chain) is shown here with its context. This entry belongs to a study of blood T cell repertoires in COVID-19. About the research overall: Samples came from the United States, Italy and Spain, spanning acute and convalescent COVID-19. The analysed material was cDNA or gDNA that came from T cells, B-cell-depleted T cells, or PBMCs.

The authors' processing: Reference gene primer amplification in the assay estimated nucleated cell counts. TCRdb keeps only in-frame clones here, not all; method: immunoSEQ multiplex PCR. V and J calls plus clone size are reproduced from that table; the DNA served to infer D and trimming. Of over 65,000 clones listed, over 75% are singletons. The CDR3 contains 15 residues. From germline, CDR1 is SGHRS and CDR2 YFSETQ. The J segment lost 6 bases and the V segment lost 4 bases, leaving 12 bases of the junction unmatched. Source material: peripheral blood. The sequence derives from a woman aged 60-75 years with acute or convalescent COVID-19. V usage is TRBV5-1 and J usage is TRBJ1-2; 7 bases map to TRBD1. The DNA for the CDR3 is TGCGCCAGCAGCCGGCGGGAGGGGGCGTCCAATGGCTACACCTTC. This sequence encodes CASSRREGASNGYTF.